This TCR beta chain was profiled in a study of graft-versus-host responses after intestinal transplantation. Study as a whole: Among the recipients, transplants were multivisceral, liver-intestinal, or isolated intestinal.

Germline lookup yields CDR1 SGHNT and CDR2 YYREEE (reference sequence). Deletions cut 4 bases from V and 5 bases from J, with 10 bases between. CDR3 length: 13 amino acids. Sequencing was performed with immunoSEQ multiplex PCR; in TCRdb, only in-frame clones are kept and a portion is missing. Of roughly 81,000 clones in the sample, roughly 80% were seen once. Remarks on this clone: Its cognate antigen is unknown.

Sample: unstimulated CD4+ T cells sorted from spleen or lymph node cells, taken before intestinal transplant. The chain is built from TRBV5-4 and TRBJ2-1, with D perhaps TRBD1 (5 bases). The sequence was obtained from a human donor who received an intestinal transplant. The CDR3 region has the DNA TGTGCCAGCAGCGAGACAGTGAACAATGAGCAGTTCTTC. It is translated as CASSETVNNEQFF.